The present T cell receptor (beta chain) was sequenced within a study of cytomegalovirus exposure and HLA in healthy donors. Study-wide results and limits: Overall, around 160 TCR beta chains were annotated as cytomegalovirus-associated. It was found in a later analysis that first-cohort TCR clusters tended to co-occur in the 130 or so validation repertoires. Most TCR sequences were seen very rarely across donors, but some public TCRs occurred in many.

Germline CDR1 and CDR2: WNHNN and SYGVQD (reference sequence). The CDR3 consists of 14 residues. Trimming cost V 6 bases and J 7 bases, with 15 bases left between them. Comments on this clone: Its antigen is still unknown.

Produced via immunoSEQ multiplex PCR; TCRdb's table is partial and in-frame only. The sample includes approximately 150,000 clones, over 80% of them seen just once. The donors were members of the validation cohort comprising over 90 subjects, separate from the roughly 640-subject first cohort. The specimen was PBMCs. The chain uses TRBV10-1 and TRBJ2-2, with D perhaps matching TRBD2 (5 bases). This sequence was found in a man aged 18 to 35 in good health and CMV-seropositive. In DNA, the CDR3 is TGCGCCAGCAGGGAGGTCCTAGGGAGCGGGGAGCTGTTTTTT. It is translated as CASREVLGSGELFF.